A single T cell receptor (beta chain) is shown here with its context. The data originate from a study of long-term antiretroviral therapy in people with HIV. As for the study in general: The 2015 immediate-ART recommendation was preceded by the earliest samples by about a decade.

Investigators performed immunoSEQ version v3.0 at survey level. Only in-frame clones appear in the TCRdb table, and some are missing; sequencing was by immunoSEQ multiplex PCR. The sample lists approximately 35,000 clones, 90% to 95% occurring once. The V gene's germline CDR1 is MNHEY and CDR2 SVGAGI. This CDR3 has 15 residues. The V end was cut by 6 bases, the J end by 8 bases, with 20 bases between. The chain couples TRBV6-5 to TRBJ2-1; D may match TRBD1 or TRBD2 (6 bases each). Here the sequenced sample was unsorted PBMCs, taken approximately 5 years after starting antiretroviral therapy. This receptor was obtained from a woman between 50 and 59 years old with HIV. CDR3 sequence (DNA): TGTGCCAGCAGCCCAATCGAGGGGGGCCCGGATGAGCAGTTCTTC. This sequence encodes CASSPIEGGPDEQFF.